This T cell receptor beta chain was documented in a study of T cell clonotyping in hematopoietic cell transplantation. Study findings and constraints: Higher Inverse Simpson Index values in graft donor and pretransplant recipient predicted broader posttransplant TCR diversity. CD4 and CD8 repertoire contributions could not be separated without sorting. At the given depth, recipient repertoires were over 95% de novo clonotypes.

Only in-frame clones appear in the TCRdb table, and some are missing; sequencing was by immunoSEQ multiplex PCR. The data contain 6,000 or so clones, about 32% of them singletons. Blood collection times were about day -28 and days 30, 100, 180 posttransplant. Germline CDR1 MNHEY, CDR2 SVGAGI. CDR3 length: 12 residues. Trimming left V 2 bases short and J 4 bases short, with 5 bases between. This clone counts as large. Its antigen is undetermined. This specimen includes other DNA sequences encoding the same CDR3. V is TRBV6-5 and J is TRBJ1-1; D uncertain. The source is a female patient aged 50 to 60 who had an allogeneic stem cell transplant from an unrelated donor, so the T cells may come from the graft donor. Some clones in this sample may be carry-over from other donors' samples. The sequenced sample was peripheral blood mononuclear cells, obtained 30 days after allogeneic stem cell transplant. DNA of the CDR3: TGTGCCAGCAGTTACGGCGGCACTGAAGCTTTCTTT. Translated, it gives CASSYGGTEAFF.